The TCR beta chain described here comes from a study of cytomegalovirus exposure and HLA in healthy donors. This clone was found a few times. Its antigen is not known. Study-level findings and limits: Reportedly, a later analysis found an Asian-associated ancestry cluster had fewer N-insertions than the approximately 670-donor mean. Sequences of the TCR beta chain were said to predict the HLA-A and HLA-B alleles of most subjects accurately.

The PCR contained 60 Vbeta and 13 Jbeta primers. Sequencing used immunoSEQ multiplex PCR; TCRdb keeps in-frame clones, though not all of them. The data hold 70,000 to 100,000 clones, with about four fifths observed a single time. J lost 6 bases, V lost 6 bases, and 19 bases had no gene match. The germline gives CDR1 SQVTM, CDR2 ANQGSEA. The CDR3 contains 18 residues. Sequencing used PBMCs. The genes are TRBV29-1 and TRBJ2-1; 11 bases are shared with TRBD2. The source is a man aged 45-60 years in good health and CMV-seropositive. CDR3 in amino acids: CSVLPFLTPGTSGNEQFF. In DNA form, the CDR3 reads TGCAGCGTCCTCCCGTTTTTAACCCCCGGGACTAGCGGCAATGAGCAGTTCTTC.